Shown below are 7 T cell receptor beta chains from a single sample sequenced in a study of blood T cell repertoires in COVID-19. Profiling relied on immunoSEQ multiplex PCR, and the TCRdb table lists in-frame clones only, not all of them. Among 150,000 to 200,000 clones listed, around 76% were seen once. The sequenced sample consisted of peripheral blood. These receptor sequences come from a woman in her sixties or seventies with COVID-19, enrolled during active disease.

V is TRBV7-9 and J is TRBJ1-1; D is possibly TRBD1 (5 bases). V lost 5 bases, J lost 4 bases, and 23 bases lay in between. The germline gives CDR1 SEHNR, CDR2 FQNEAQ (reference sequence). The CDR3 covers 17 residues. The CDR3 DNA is TGTGCCAGCAGCCCTACTGGTGGGGGGATTAGGGGCACTGAAGCTTTCTTT. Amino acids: CASSPTGGGIRGTEAFF.

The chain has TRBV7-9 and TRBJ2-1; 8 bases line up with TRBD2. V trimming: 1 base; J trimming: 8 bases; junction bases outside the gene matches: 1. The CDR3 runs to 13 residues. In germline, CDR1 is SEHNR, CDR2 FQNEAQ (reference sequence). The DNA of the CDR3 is TGTGCCAGCAGCTTAGTAGCGGGATATGAGCAGTTCTTC. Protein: CASSLVAGYEQFF. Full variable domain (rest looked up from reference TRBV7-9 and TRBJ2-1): DTGVSQNPRHKITKRGQNVTFRCDPISEHNRLYWYRQTLGQGPEFLTYFQNEAQLEKSRLLSDRFSAERPKGSFSTLEIQRTEQGDSAMYLCASSLVAGYEQFFGPGTRLTVL.

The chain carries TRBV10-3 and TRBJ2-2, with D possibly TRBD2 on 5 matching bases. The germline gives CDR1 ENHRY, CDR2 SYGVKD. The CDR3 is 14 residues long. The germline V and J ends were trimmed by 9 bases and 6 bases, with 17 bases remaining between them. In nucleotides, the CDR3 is TGTGCCATGATGAAAAATCCCGGGGCCGGGGAGCTGTTTTTT. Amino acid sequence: CAMMKNPGAGELFF.

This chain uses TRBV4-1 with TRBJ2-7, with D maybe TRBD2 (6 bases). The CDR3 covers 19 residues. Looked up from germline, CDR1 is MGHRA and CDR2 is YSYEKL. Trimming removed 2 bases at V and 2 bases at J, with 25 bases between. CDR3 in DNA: TGCGCCAGCAGCCAACTCCTCCAACTAGCTCTTTCTCACCCCTACGAGCAGTACTTC. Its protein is CASSQLLQLALSHPYEQYF.

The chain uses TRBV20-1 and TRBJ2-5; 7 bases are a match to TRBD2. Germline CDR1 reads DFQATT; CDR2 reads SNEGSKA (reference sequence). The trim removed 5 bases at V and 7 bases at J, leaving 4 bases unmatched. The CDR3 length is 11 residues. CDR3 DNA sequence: TGCAGTGCTTTGCGGGAGTCGACCCAGTACTTC. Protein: CSALRESTQYF.

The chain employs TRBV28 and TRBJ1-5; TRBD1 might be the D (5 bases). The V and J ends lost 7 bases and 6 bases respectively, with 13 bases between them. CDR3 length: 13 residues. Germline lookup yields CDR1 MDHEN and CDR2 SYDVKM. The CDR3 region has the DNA TGTGCCAGCACAATCGGGGGGGTTCAGCCCCAGCATTTT. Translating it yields CASTIGGVQPQHF.

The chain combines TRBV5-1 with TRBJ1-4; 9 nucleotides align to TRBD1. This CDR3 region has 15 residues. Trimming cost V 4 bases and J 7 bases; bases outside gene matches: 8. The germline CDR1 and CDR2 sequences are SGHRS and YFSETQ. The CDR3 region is CASSATGGRGEKLFF. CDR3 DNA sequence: TGCGCCAGCAGCGCCACAGGGGGCAGGGGTGAAAAACTGTTTTTT.